The clone carrying this TCR beta chain was counted a few times. CDR1 is SGHRS, CDR2 YFSETQ, per germline. The CDR3 spans 15 residues. V shed 1 base and J shed 4 bases, with 11 bases lying between them. The data stem from a study of blood T cell repertoires in COVID-19. TCRdb's table, derived via immunoSEQ multiplex PCR, lists solely in-frame clones and lacks some. The table has over 130,000 clones, around 85% seen once. Source material: peripheral blood. The clonotype was recovered from a man aged 45-60 years with acute or convalescent COVID-19. The chain has TRBV5-1 and TRBJ1-4, with D unclear. DNA for the CDR3: TGCGCCAGCAGCTTGAGTCAGTACCATAATGAAAAACTGTTTTTT. The encoded protein is CASSLSQYHNEKLFF.